The T cell receptor beta chain under discussion was sequenced for a study of OX40 agonist ivuxolimab in advanced cancers. General observations from the study: Among expanded peripheral T cells, antigen specificity went undetermined.

A note on this clone: Its specificity is not known.

V was shortened by 8 bases and J by 1 base, with 5 bases between the two germline ends. Germline values: CDR1 MNHNY, CDR2 SVGAGI (reference sequence). The CDR3 is 11 residues long. Method: immunoSEQ multiplex PCR; TCRdb's copy keeps in-frame clones and lacks some. The data show roughly 42,000 clones, roughly nine tenths seen once. The sample was CD4+ or CD8+ T cells sorted from blood, taken in a trial of the OX40 agonist ivuxolimab. The chain employs TRBV6-6 and TRBJ1-2; D is unclear. The origin of this receptor is an adult with an advanced solid tumor such as melanoma, head and neck, liver or kidney cancer. The CDR3 region has the DNA TGTGCCAGCGGATTTAACTATGGCTACACCTTC. Protein sequence: CASGFNYGYTF.